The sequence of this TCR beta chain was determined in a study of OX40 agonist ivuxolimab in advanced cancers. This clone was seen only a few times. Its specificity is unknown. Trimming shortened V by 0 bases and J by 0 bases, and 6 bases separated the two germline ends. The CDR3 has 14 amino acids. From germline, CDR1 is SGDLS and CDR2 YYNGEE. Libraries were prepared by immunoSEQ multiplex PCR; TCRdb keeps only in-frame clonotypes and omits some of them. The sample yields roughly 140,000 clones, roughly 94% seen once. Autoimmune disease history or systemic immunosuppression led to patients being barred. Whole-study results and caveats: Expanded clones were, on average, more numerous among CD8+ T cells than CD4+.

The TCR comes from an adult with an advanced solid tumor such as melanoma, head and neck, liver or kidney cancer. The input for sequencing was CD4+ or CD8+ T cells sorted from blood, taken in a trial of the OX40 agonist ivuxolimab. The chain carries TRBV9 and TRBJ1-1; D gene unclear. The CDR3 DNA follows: TGTGCCAGCAGCGTAGCTCCAGTGAACACTGAAGCTTTCTTT. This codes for CASSVAPVNTEAFF.